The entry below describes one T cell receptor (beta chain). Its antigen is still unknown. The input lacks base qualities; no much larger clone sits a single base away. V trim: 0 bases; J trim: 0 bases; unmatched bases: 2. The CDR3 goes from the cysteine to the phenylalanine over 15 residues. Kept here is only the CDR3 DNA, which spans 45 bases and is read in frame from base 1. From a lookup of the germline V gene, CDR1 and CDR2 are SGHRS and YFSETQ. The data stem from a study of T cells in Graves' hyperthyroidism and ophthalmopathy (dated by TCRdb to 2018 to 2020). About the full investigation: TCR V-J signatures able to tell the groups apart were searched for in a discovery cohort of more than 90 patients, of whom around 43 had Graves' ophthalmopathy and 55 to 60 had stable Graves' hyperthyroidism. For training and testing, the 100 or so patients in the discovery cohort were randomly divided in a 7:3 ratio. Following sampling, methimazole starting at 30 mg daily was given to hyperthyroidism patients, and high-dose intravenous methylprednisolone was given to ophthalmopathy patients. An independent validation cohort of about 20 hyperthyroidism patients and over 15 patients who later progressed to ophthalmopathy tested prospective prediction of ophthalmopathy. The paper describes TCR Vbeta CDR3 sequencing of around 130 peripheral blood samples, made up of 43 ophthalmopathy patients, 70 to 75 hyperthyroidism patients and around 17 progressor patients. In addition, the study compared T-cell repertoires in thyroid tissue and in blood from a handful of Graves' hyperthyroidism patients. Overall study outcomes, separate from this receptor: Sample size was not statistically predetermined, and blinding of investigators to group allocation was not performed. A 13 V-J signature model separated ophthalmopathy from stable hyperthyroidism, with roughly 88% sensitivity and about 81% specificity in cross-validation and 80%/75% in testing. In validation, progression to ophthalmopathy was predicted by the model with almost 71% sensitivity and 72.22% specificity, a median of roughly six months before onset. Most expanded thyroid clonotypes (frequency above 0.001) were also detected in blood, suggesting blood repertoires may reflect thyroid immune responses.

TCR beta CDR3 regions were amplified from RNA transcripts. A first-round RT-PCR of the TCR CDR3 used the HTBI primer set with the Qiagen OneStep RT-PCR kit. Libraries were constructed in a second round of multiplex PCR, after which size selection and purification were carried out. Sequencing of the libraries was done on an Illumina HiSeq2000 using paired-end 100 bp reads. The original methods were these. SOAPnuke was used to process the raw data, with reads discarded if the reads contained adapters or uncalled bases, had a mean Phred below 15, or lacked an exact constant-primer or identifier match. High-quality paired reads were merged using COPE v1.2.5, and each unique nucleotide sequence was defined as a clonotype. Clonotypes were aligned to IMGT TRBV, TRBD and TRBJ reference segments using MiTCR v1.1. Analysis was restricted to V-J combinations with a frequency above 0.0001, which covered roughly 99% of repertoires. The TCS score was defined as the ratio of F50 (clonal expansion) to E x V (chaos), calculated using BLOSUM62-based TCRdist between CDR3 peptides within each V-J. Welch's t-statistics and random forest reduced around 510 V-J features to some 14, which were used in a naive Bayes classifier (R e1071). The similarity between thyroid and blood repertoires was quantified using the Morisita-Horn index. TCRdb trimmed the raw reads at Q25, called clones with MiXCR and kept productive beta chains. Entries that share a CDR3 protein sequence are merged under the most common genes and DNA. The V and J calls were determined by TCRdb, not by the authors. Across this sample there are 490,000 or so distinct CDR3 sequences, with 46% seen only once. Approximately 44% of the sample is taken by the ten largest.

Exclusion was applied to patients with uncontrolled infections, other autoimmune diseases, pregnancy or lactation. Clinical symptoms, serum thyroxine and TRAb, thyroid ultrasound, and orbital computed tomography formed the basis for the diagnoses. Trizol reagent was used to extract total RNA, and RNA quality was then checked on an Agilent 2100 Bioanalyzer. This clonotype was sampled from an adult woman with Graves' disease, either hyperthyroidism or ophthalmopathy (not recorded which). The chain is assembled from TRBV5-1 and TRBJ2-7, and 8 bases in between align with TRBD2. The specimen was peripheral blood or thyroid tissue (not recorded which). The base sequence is TGCGCCAGCAGCTTGGGGACTAGCACCTCCTACGAGCAGTACTTC. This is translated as CASSLGTSTSYEQYF.